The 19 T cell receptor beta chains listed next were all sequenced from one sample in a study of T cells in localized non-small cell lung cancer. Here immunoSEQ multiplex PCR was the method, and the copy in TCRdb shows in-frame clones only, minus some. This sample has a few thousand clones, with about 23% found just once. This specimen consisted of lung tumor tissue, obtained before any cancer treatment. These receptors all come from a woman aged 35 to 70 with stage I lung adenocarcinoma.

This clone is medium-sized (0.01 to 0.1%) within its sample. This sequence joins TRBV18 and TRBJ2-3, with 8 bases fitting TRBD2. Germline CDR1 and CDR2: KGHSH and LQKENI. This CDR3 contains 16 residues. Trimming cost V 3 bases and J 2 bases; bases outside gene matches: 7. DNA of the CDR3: TGTGCCAGCTCACCCCTACCGGGGGGGAACACAGATACGCAGTATTTT. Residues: CASSPLPGGNTDTQYF.

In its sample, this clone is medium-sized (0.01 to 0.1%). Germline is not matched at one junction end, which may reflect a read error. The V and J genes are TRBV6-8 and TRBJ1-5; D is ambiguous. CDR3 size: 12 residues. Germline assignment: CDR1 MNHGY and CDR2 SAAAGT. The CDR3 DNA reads TGTGCCAGCGGTTACTCTAATCAGCCCCAGCATTTT. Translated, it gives CASGYSNQPQHF.

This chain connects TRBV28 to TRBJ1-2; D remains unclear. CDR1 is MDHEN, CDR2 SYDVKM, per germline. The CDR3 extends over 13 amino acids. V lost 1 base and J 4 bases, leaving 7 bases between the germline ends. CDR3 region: CASSLSGSYGYTF. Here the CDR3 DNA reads TGTGCCAGCAGTTTATCCGGGAGCTATGGCTACACCTTC.

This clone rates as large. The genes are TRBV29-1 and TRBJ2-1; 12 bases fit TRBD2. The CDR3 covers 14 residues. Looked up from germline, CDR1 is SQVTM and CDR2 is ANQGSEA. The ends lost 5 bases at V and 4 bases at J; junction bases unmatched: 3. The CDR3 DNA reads TGCAGCGTTCCTAGCGGGGGGGATTACAATGAGCAGTTCTTC. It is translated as CSVPSGGDYNEQFF.

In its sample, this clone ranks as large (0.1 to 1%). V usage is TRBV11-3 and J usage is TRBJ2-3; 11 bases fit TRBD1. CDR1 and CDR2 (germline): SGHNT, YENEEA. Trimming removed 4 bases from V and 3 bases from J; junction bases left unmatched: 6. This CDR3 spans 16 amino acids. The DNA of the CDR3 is TGTGCCAGCAGCTCAGGGACAGGGGGAGCGACAGATACGCAGTATTTT. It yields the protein CASSSGTGGATDTQYF.

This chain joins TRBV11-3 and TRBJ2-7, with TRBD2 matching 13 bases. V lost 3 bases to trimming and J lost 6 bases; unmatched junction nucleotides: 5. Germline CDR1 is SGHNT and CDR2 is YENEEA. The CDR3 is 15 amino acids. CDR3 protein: CASSLTSGGPSEQYF. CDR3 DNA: TGTGCCAGCAGCTTGACTAGCGGGGGGCCCTCCGAGCAGTACTTC. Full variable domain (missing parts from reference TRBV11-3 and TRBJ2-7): EAGVVQSPRYKIIEKKQPVAFWCNPISGHNTLYWYLQNLGQGPELLIRYENEEAVDDSQLPKDRFSAERLKGVDSTLKIQPAELGDSAVYLCASSLTSGGPSEQYFGPGTRLTVT.

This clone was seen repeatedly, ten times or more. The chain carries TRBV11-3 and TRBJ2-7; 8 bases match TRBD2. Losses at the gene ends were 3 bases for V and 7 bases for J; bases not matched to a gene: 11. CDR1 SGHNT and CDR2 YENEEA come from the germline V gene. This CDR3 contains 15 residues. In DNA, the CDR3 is TGTGCCAGCAGCTTCGTTTTCGGGGGGGCCAGGGAGCAGTACTTC. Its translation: CASSFVFGGAREQYF.

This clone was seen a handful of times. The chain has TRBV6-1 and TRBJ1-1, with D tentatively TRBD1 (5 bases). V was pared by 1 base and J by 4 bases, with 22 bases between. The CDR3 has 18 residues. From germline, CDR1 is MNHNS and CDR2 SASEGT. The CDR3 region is CASSEVFSQWGSGTEAFF. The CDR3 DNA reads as TGTGCCAGCAGTGAAGTTTTCAGTCAGTGGGGGTCCGGCACTGAAGCTTTCTTT.

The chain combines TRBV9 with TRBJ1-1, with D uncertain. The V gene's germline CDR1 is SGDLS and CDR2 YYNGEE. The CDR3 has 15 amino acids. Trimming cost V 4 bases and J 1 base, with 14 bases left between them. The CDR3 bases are TGTGCCAGCAGCTTAGGCAAGGTTTGGAACACTGAAGCTTTCTTT. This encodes CASSLGKVWNTEAFF.

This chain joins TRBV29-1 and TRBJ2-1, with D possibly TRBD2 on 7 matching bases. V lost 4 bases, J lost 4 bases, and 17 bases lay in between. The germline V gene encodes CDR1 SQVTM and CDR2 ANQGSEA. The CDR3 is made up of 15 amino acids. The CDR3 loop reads CSVGSLGGAYNEQFF. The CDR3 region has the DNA TGCAGCGTTGGCAGTCTTGGGGGGGCTTACAATGAGCAGTTCTTC.

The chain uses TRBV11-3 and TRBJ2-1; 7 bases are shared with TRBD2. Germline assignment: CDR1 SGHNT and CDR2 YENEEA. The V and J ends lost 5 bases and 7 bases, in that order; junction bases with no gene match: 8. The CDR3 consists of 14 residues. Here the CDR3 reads CASSQVGGGNEQFF. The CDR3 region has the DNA TGTGCCAGCAGCCAAGTCGGGGGAGGGAATGAGCAGTTCTTC.

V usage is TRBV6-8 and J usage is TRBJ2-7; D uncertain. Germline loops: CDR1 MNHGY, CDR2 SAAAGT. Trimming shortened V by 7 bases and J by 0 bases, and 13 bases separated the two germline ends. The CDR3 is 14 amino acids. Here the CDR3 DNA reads TGTGCCAGCAAGACGTCCAAGTTCTCCTACGAGCAGTACTTC. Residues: CASKTSKFSYEQYF.

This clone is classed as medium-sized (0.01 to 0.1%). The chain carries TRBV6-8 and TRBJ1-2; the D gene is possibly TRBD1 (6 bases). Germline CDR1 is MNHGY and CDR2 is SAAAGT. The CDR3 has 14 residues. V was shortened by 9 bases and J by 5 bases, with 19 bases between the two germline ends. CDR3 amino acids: CASAEGGAGYGYTF. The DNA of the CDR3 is TGTGCCAGTGCTGAGGGGGGGGCCGGGTATGGCTACACCTTC.

This CDR3 is CASSDGQPYEQYF. The CDR3 DNA follows: TGTGCCAGCAGTGACGGACAGCCTTACGAGCAGTACTTC. The genes are TRBV25-1 and TRBJ2-7, with a tentative D call TRBD1 (6 bases). This CDR3 region has 13 residues. The germline V gene has CDR1 MGHDK and CDR2 SYGVNS. Trimming stripped 3 bases from V and 4 bases from J, with 10 bases between.

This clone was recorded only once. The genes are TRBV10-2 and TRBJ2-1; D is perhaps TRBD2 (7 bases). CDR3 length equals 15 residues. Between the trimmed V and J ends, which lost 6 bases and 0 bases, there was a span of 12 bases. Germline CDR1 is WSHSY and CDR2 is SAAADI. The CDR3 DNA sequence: TGCGCCAGCAGCCTCGGGGGGCCCTCCTACAATGAGCAGTTCTTC. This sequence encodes CASSLGGPSYNEQFF.

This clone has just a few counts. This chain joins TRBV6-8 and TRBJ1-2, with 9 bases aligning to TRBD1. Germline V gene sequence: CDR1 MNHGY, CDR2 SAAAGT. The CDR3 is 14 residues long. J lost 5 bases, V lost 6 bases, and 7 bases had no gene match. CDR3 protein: CASRDPGQGYGYTF. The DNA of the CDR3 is TGTGCCAGCAGAGATCCGGGACAGGGATATGGCTACACCTTC.

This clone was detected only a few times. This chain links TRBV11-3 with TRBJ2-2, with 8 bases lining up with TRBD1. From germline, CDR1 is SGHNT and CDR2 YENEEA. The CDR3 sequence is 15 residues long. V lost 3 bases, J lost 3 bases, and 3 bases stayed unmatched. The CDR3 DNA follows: TGTGCCAGCAGCTTGTCAGGGGGCGACACCGGGGAGCTGTTTTTT. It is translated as CASSLSGGDTGELFF.

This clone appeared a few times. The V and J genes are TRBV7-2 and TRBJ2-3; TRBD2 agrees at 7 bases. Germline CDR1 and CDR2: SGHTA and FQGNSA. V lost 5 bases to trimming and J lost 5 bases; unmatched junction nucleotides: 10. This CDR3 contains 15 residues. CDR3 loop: CASSLTGTIGDTQYF. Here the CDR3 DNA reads TGTGCCAGCAGCCTCACCGGGACTATTGGAGATACGCAGTATTTT.

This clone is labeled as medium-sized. DNA of the CDR3: TGTGCCAGCAGTGAAGACCCTCAAGAGACCCAGTACTTC. This sequence encodes CASSEDPQETQYF. The gene calls are TRBV9 and TRBJ2-5; D not resolved. CDR3 length: 13 amino acids. V was pared by 5 bases and J by 2 bases, with 10 bases between. The V gene's germline CDR1 is SGDLS and CDR2 YYNGEE.